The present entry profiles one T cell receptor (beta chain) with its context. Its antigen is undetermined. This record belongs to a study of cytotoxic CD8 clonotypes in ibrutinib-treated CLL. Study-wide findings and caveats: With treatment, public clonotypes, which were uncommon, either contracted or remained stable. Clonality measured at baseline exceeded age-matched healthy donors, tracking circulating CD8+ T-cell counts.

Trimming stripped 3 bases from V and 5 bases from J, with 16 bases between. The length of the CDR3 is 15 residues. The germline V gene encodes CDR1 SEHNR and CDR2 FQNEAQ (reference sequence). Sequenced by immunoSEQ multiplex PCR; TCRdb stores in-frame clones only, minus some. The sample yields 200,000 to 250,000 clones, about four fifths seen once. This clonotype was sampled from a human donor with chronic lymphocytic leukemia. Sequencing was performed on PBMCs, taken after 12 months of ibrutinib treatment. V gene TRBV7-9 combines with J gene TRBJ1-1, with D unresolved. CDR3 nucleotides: TGTGCCAGCAGCTTTTCGTACACGGGCCGGACTGAAGCTTTCTTT. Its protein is CASSFSYTGRTEAFF.